The rows below give T cell receptor beta chains drawn from one sample of a study of T cells after yellow fever vaccination. MiXCR was run by TCRdb on the 5' RACE reads, yielding one entry per CDR3 protein. The data contain some 350,000 distinct CDR3 sequences, more than 9% of them seen just once; the ten biggest clones take up around 19%. The sequenced sample was PBMCs, obtained on the day of the first yellow fever vaccination. All receptors derive from a man aged 18 to 29 who received the YFV17D yellow fever vaccine. Each CDR3 is given with its conserved first and last residue. D genes are given only for firm matches. Clone size is stated in some rows and not others, as once, few, many or a class when expanded.

V: TRBV5-1; length: 14; J: TRBJ2-1; size: -; D: -; DNA: TGCGCCAGCAGCTTAAGGGGAATAAACAATGAGCAGTTCTTC; CDR3: CASSLRGINNEQFF
V: TRBV6-1; length: 15; J: TRBJ2-4; size: -; D: TRBD2; DNA: TGTGCCAGCAGCCCGGGACTAGCGGCCAAAAACATTCAGTACTTC; CDR3: CASSPGLAAKNIQYF
V: TRBV5-1; length: 15; J: TRBJ2-5; size: many; D: -; DNA: TGCGCCAGCAGCTTGGCGGGACATCTTCAAGAGACCCAGTACTTC; CDR3: CASSLAGHLQETQYF
V: TRBV4-3; length: 13; J: TRBJ2-5; size: few; D: TRBD2; DNA: TGCGCCAGCAGCCAAGATGGACTAGCGACCCAGTACTTC; CDR3: CASSQDGLATQYF
V: TRBV24-1; length: 16; J: TRBJ2-5; size: -; D: TRBD1; DNA: TGTGCCACCAGTGACCGTTATGGACAGGGCGAAGAGACCCAGTACTTC; CDR3: CATSDRYGQGEETQYF
V: TRBV5-1; length: 13; J: TRBJ1-1; size: -; D: -; DNA: TGCGCCAGCAGCCAAGGGACATTCTCTGAAGCTTTCTTT; CDR3: CASSQGTFSEAFF
V: TRBV19; length: 15; J: TRBJ1-5; size: few; D: TRBD1; DNA: TGTGCCAGTAGTCTCCTTCCGGGGACAGGACAGCCCCAGCATTTT; CDR3: CASSLLPGTGQPQHF
V: TRBV27; length: 14; J: TRBJ1-1; size: -; D: -; DNA: TGTGCCAGCAGTCCGAAGCCTGGACACACTGAAGCTTTCTTT; CDR3: CASSPKPGHTEAFF
V: TRBV10-3; length: 13; J: TRBJ1-5; size: few; D: -; DNA: TGTGCCATCAGCGATGTTTGGAATCAGCCCCAGCATTTT; CDR3: CAISDVWNQPQHF
V: TRBV6-1; length: 13; J: TRBJ2-1; size: few; D: TRBD2; DNA: TGTGCGGGGGGGACGGACTCCTACAATGAGCAGTTCTTC; CDR3: CAGGTDSYNEQFF
V: TRBV6-1; length: 13; J: TRBJ1-1; size: few; D: -; DNA: TGTGCCAGCAGAAGGGGCTTCGGCACTGAAGCTTTCTTT; CDR3: CASRRGFGTEAFF
V: TRBV4-1; length: 17; J: TRBJ2-3; size: -; D: -; DNA: TGCGCCAGCAGCCCTATCATCGCTAGGGGGAGCACAGATACGCAGTATTTT; CDR3: CASSPIIARGSTDTQYF
V: TRBV29-1; length: 11; J: TRBJ1-2; size: -; D: -; DNA: TGCAGCGTTGAAGAAGGACTCACCTACACCTTC; CDR3: CSVEEGLTYTF
V: TRBV15; length: 14; J: TRBJ2-2; size: many; D: -; DNA: TGTGCCACCAGTTATCCGGGCTCCACCGGGGAGCTGTTTTTT; CDR3: CATSYPGSTGELFF